The rows below give T cell receptor beta chains drawn from one sample of a study of CD8 T cells in ankylosing spondylitis. TCRdb independently ran MiXCR on the 5' RACE reads; one entry per CDR3 protein. The repertoire has about 390,000 distinct CDR3 sequences, more than 20% of them found once; the top ten carry about a sixth. Sequenced material: blood, either unsorted or a sorted T cell fraction (not recorded which). The receptors derive from a male donor with ankylosing spondylitis. Each CDR3 is given with its conserved first and last residue. D genes are given only for firm matches. Clone sizes are given selectively: once, few, many, or a class where the clone is expanded.

TRBV12-3/TRBV12-4	once	TRBJ2-1	TRBD2	CASSLEAGGSYNEQFF	TGTGCCAGCAGTTTAGAGGCGGGCGGGAGTTACAATGAGCAGTTCTTC
TRBV10-3	few	TRBJ2-1	-	CAIQRGSSYNEQFF	TGTGCCATCCAGCGTGGGAGCTCCTACAATGAGCAGTTCTTC
TRBV7-2	many	TRBJ2-3	TRBD2	CASREVAGENSGTQYF	TGTGCCAGCAGGGAGGTGGCGGGAGAAAATTCTGGTACGCAGTATTTT
TRBV7-3	-	TRBJ2-3	-	CASSSGVLSTDTQYF	TGTGCCAGCAGCTCAGGGGTTCTTAGCACAGATACGCAGTATTTT
TRBV25-1	-	TRBJ2-1	TRBD1	CASSGLDRVNEQFF	TGTGCCAGCAGTGGCTTGGACAGGGTGAATGAGCAGTTCTTC
TRBV29-1	-	TRBJ1-1	-	CSVVSGPQFGAEAFF	TGCAGCGTTGTGAGCGGGCCCCAATTTGGGGCTGAAGCTTTCTTT
TRBV4-1	-	TRBJ2-1	TRBD2	CASSKGRLAGHNEQFF	TGCGCCAGCAGCAAAGGGAGACTAGCGGGACACAATGAGCAGTTCTTC
TRBV12-3/TRBV12-4	many	TRBJ1-4	-	CASSLGTEKLFF	TGTGCCAGCAGTTTAGGGACAGAAAAACTGTTTTTT
TRBV5-1	-	TRBJ2-7	TRBD1	CASSVRQGAGEQYF	TGCGCCAGCAGCGTACGACAGGGGGCTGGCGAGCAGTACTTC
TRBV29-1	-	TRBJ2-7	TRBD1	CSVLRGSSYEQYF	TGCAGCGTTCTCAGGGGGAGCTCCTACGAGCAGTACTTC
TRBV28	few	TRBJ1-1	-	CASSYTAKTRPEAFF	TGTGCCAGCAGCTACACAGCCAAAACACGCCCTGAAGCTTTCTTT
TRBV2	many	TRBJ2-4	-	CASSTFGPNIQYF	TGTGCCAGCAGCACCTTCGGGCCAAACATTCAGTACTTC
TRBV29-1	few	TRBJ1-1	-	CSAADYTEAFF	TGCAGCGCAGCAGATTACACTGAAGCTTTCTTT
TRBV27	-	TRBJ2-3	TRBD1	CASSRTGATDTQYF	TGTGCCAGCAGTCGGACAGGGGCCACAGATACGCAGTATTTT
TRBV7-3	few	TRBJ2-5	-	CASSFDSYQETQYF	TGTGCCAGCAGCTTTGACAGCTACCAAGAGACCCAGTACTTC
TRBV20-1	few	TRBJ1-1	-	CSAKGSATEAFF	TGCAGTGCTAAAGGGTCAGCCACTGAAGCTTTCTTT
TRBV20-1	few	TRBJ2-5	TRBD2	CSASRLAGDLETQYF	TGCAGTGCTAGTCGACTAGCGGGAGATCTAGAGACCCAGTACTTC
TRBV7-3	-	TRBJ1-3	-	CASSLIGDSGNTIYF	TGTGCCAGCAGCTTAATTGGGGACTCTGGAAACACCATATATTTT
TRBV20-1	-	TRBJ2-2	-	CSALAPRGTGELFF	TGCAGTGCTCTAGCGCCCAGGGGCACCGGGGAGCTGTTTTTT
TRBV14	-	TRBJ2-1	TRBD2	CASSQEASGIGEQFF	TGTGCCAGCAGCCAAGAGGCTAGCGGGATCGGTGAGCAGTTCTTC
TRBV11-3	-	TRBJ2-3	-	CASSSLAIGTDTQYF	TGTGCCAGCAGCTCCCTAGCGATCGGCACAGATACGCAGTATTTT
TRBV5-6	-	TRBJ1-3	-	CASSSSPRGSGNTIYF	TGTGCCAGCAGCTCAAGCCCCCGGGGTTCTGGAAACACCATATATTTT
TRBV7-9	few	TRBJ2-3	-	CASSLKGARLGDTQYF	TGTGCCAGCAGCTTAAAAGGTGCCCGGTTGGGAGATACGCAGTATTTT
TRBV7-2	-	TRBJ1-5	-	CASSPTQGIGNQPQHF	TGTGCCAGCAGCCCCACGCAGGGCATTGGGAATCAGCCCCAGCATTTT
TRBV20-1	-	TRBJ1-5	-	CSASPGGNQPQHF	TGCAGTGCTAGCCCAGGGGGCAATCAGCCCCAGCATTTT
TRBV24-1	few	TRBJ2-3	TRBD2	CATSASGRALGADTQYF	TGTGCCACCAGTGCCAGCGGGAGGGCCCTCGGGGCAGATACGCAGTATTTT
TRBV5-1	many	TRBJ1-6	-	CASSLGRTNSPLHF	TGCGCCAGCAGCTTGGGACGGACTAATTCACCCCTCCACTTT
TRBV5-1	few	TRBJ1-6	TRBD1	CASSLVADRGNSPLHF	TGCGCCAGCAGCTTGGTCGCGGACAGGGGGAATTCACCCCTCCACTTT
TRBV7-2	-	TRBJ2-7	-	CASGPQWSSYEQYF	TGTGCCAGCGGGCCCCAGTGGAGCTCCTACGAGCAGTACTTC
TRBV5-1	many	TRBJ1-2	TRBD1	CASSPGGDNYGYTF	TGCGCCAGCAGCCCAGGGGGCGACAACTATGGCTACACCTTC
TRBV10-3	few	TRBJ2-7	TRBD2	CAISEMLGRLATYEQYF	TGTGCCATCAGTGAAATGCTGGGACGACTAGCGACCTACGAGCAGTACTTC
TRBV5-5	-	TRBJ2-1	TRBD2	CASSPLGTSGVYNEQFF	TGTGCCAGCAGCCCCCTCGGGACTAGCGGGGTCTACAATGAGCAGTTCTTC
TRBV20-1	many	TRBJ2-7	-	CSAATSYEQYF	TGCAGTGCTGCGACTAGTTACGAGCAGTACTTC
TRBV5-1	-	TRBJ2-5	-	CASSEPRDFQETQYF	TGCGCCAGCTCCGAACCCAGGGACTTTCAAGAGACCCAGTACTTC
TRBV19	-	TRBJ1-6	-	CASSIGSRSPLHF	TGTGCCAGTAGTATAGGGTCGAGGTCACCCCTCCACTTT
TRBV10-3	-	TRBJ2-1	-	CAISESNNEQFF	TGTGCCATCAGTGAGTCGAACAATGAGCAGTTCTTC
TRBV3-1	few	TRBJ2-3	-	CASSQAFWNPSTDTQYF	TGTGCCAGCAGCCAAGCGTTCTGGAATCCTAGCACAGATACGCAGTATTTT
TRBV20-1	few	TRBJ1-4	TRBD1	CSAGDRGLNEKLFF	TGCAGTGCTGGGGACAGGGGACTTAATGAAAAACTGTTTTTT
TRBV19	-	TRBJ2-7	-	CASSMRPPGNYEQYF	TGTGCCAGTAGTATGAGGCCCCCAGGGAACTACGAGCAGTACTTC
TRBV28	-	TRBJ1-1	-	CASRPGLVNTEAFF	TGTGCCAGCAGGCCAGGCCTAGTGAACACTGAAGCTTTCTTT
TRBV5-1	few	TRBJ1-2	-	CASSPEAQGMRNYGYTF	TGCGCCAGCAGCCCGGAGGCACAGGGAATGCGTAACTATGGCTACACCTTC
TRBV3-1	-	TRBJ2-7	-	CASSPVRGSYEQYF	TGTGCCAGCAGCCCGGTTCGCGGTAGCTACGAGCAGTACTTC
TRBV20-1	-	TRBJ1-5	-	CSARATDNQPQHF	TGCAGTGCTAGAGCCACCGACAATCAGCCCCAGCATTTT
TRBV28	-	TRBJ2-2	-	CASSSTGTSNTGELFF	TGTGCCAGCAGTTCGACCGGGACAAGTAACACCGGGGAGCTGTTTTTT
TRBV28	many	TRBJ2-5	TRBD2	CASRTSGRQETQYF	TGTGCCAGCAGGACTAGCGGGAGACAAGAGACCCAGTACTTC
TRBV3-1	-	TRBJ1-5	-	CASSQEAGTQPQHF	TGTGCCAGCAGCCAAGAGGCAGGGACGCAGCCCCAGCATTTT
TRBV7-2	few	TRBJ2-1	-	CASSLQGSRQFF	TGTGCCAGCAGCTTACAGGGTAGCCGACAGTTCTTC
TRBV5-1	-	TRBJ1-1	-	CASSATPGRMNTEAFF	TGCGCCAGCAGCGCCACCCCGGGACGGATGAACACTGAAGCTTTCTTT
TRBV24-1	-	TRBJ1-2	-	CATSDGAGYGYTF	TGTGCCACCAGTGATGGGGCGGGCTATGGCTACACCTTC
TRBV6-1	few	TRBJ2-3	TRBD2	CASLKGGRAGDTQYF	TGTGCCAGCCTAAAAGGTGGGAGGGCAGGAGATACGCAGTATTTT
TRBV6-2/TRBV6-3	-	TRBJ2-1	-	CATSDYLNEQFF	TGTGCCACCTCGGACTATTTGAATGAGCAGTTCTTC
TRBV29-1	-	TRBJ2-1	TRBD2	CSAGAGGYEQFF	TGCAGCGCCGGAGCGGGAGGCTATGAGCAGTTCTTC
TRBV7-2	few	TRBJ1-5	-	CASSSGQSNQPQLF	TGTGCCAGCAGCTCCGGACAGAGCAATCAGCCCCAGCTTTTT